This is a list of T cell receptor beta chains from one sample in a study. TCRdb reprocessed the RT-PCR reads with MiXCR, giving one entry per CDR3 protein. Of 650,000 to 800,000 distinct CDR3 sequences in the sample, 11% to 15% were seen once. The sample comprised memory CD4+ T cells from blood. These receptors were obtained from a female donor in good health, serving as a healthy control. The CDR3 runs from the conserved cysteine through the conserved F or W. Rows may omit the clone size; those that give it use once, few, many or a size class.

clone_size: many
j_call: TRBJ2-7
v_call: TRBV5-6
cdr3_aa: CASSLGWDRGSEQYF

clone_size: many
j_call: TRBJ1-1
v_call: TRBV29-1
cdr3_aa: CSVEVVPGPNTEAFF

clone_size: -
j_call: TRBJ1-3
v_call: TRBV19
cdr3_aa: CASRWTQRGNTIYF

clone_size: many
j_call: TRBJ2-3
v_call: TRBV28
cdr3_aa: CASSSALTDTQYF

clone_size: -
j_call: TRBJ1-1
v_call: TRBV7-9
cdr3_aa: CASSLVGAGNTEAFF

clone_size: few
j_call: TRBJ2-1
v_call: TRBV5-6
cdr3_aa: CASSSNRDGVRNEQFF

clone_size: few
j_call: TRBJ1-1
v_call: TRBV9
cdr3_aa: CASSVAIGGEAFF

clone_size: -
j_call: TRBJ2-1
v_call: TRBV5-6
cdr3_aa: CASSSVGGVYNEQFF

clone_size: -
j_call: TRBJ2-3
v_call: TRBV20-1
cdr3_aa: CSARDRQKLAGSDTQYF

clone_size: many
j_call: TRBJ2-7
v_call: TRBV5-6
cdr3_aa: CASRRGGGTYEQYF

clone_size: -
j_call: TRBJ1-1
v_call: TRBV7-8
cdr3_aa: CASSFWGTENTEAFF

clone_size: -
j_call: TRBJ1-2
v_call: TRBV20-1
cdr3_aa: CSAPQRGQGDNYGYTF

clone_size: -
j_call: TRBJ1-5
v_call: TRBV12-5
cdr3_aa: CASGLSVTGPQHF

clone_size: few
j_call: TRBJ2-7
v_call: TRBV6-2/TRBV6-3
cdr3_aa: CASSYGSDPYEQYF

clone_size: -
j_call: TRBJ2-7
v_call: TRBV6-1
cdr3_aa: CASSESWTPSYEQYF

clone_size: -
j_call: TRBJ2-2
v_call: TRBV3-1
cdr3_aa: CASSPLTLTDTGELFF

clone_size: few
j_call: TRBJ2-4
v_call: TRBV7-2
cdr3_aa: CASRPGGDKNIQYF

clone_size: few
j_call: TRBJ2-3
v_call: TRBV18
cdr3_aa: CASSLKTGDTQYF

clone_size: few
j_call: TRBJ2-1
v_call: TRBV11-2
cdr3_aa: CASSFSGPVIYNEQFF

clone_size: -
j_call: TRBJ2-7
v_call: TRBV7-3
cdr3_aa: CASSPGRDRGYEQYF

clone_size: many
j_call: TRBJ2-2
v_call: TRBV30
cdr3_aa: CAWSAQTGELFF

clone_size: many
j_call: TRBJ1-1
v_call: TRBV20-1
cdr3_aa: CSARDPRGLNTEAFF

clone_size: -
j_call: TRBJ2-4
v_call: TRBV7-2
cdr3_aa: CASSLGLRGSAKNIQYF

clone_size: few
j_call: TRBJ1-6
v_call: TRBV20-1
cdr3_aa: CSAGAGDSPLHF

clone_size: few
j_call: TRBJ1-4
v_call: TRBV27
cdr3_aa: CASSKGYNEKLFF

clone_size: many
j_call: TRBJ2-1
v_call: TRBV12-3/TRBV12-4
cdr3_aa: CASSVLAGVEQFF

clone_size: few
j_call: TRBJ2-5
v_call: TRBV7-2
cdr3_aa: CASSFNGKQETQYF

clone_size: -
j_call: TRBJ1-2
v_call: TRBV7-9
cdr3_aa: CASSPRDFGGWNYGYTF

clone_size: few
j_call: TRBJ2-7
v_call: TRBV4-3
cdr3_aa: CASSQGLAYSYEQYF

clone_size: many
j_call: TRBJ1-2
v_call: TRBV12-3/TRBV12-4
cdr3_aa: CASSSHNYGYTF

clone_size: -
j_call: TRBJ2-3
v_call: TRBV7-2
cdr3_aa: CASSSRGGAGKGAVKQYF

clone_size: few
j_call: TRBJ2-3
v_call: TRBV5-1
cdr3_aa: CASSLDPTGGLPTQYF

clone_size: -
j_call: TRBJ2-1
v_call: TRBV19
cdr3_aa: CASSIGGLYNEQFF

clone_size: -
j_call: TRBJ2-2
v_call: TRBV12-3/TRBV12-4
cdr3_aa: CASSVQGINTGELFF

clone_size: -
j_call: TRBJ2-1
v_call: TRBV9
cdr3_aa: CASSEFGAGYYNEQFF

clone_size: -
j_call: TRBJ2-2
v_call: TRBV5-4
cdr3_aa: CASRRGTPNTGELFF

clone_size: few
j_call: TRBJ1-2
v_call: TRBV11-2
cdr3_aa: CASSLVDSTIYGYTF

clone_size: -
j_call: TRBJ2-5
v_call: TRBV9
cdr3_aa: CASSVEQLETQYF

clone_size: -
j_call: TRBJ1-1
v_call: TRBV12-3/TRBV12-4
cdr3_aa: CASSFSQWGTEAFF

clone_size: -
j_call: TRBJ2-6
v_call: TRBV4-1
cdr3_aa: CASSQAGGGANVLTF